The 27 T cell receptor beta chains below come from one sample, sequenced in a study of cytomegalovirus exposure and HLA in healthy donors. The repertoire was sequenced with immunoSEQ multiplex PCR; TCRdb's copy has only in-frame clones and lacks some. The sample has approximately 46,000 clones; about 91% are singletons. The sample consisted of PBMCs. These receptors originate from a man aged 18 to 30 in good health and CMV-seronegative.

The chain combines TRBV11-2 with TRBJ2-3, with TRBD2 identical over 10 bases. Looked up from germline, CDR1 is SGHAT and CDR2 is FQNNGV. J was trimmed by 6 bases and V by 5 bases; bases with no gene match: 11. The CDR3 sequence is 16 residues long. CDR3 loop: CASSPVAGGTTDTQYF. The CDR3 DNA reads TGTGCCAGCAGCCCTGTAGCGGGAGGTACTACGGATACGCAGTATTTT.

The chain employs TRBV9 and TRBJ2-2; D remains unclear. Germline V gene lookup returns CDR1 SGDLS and CDR2 YYNGEE. The CDR3 has 14 amino acids. V shed 7 bases and J shed 2 bases, with 12 bases lying between them. The CDR3 DNA reads TGTGCCAGCCGCGGCGAACGAAACACCGGGGAGCTGTTTTTT. It specifies CASRGERNTGELFF.

J is TRBJ2-1 and V is TRBV9; 12 positions agree with TRBD2. The J segment lost 5 bases and the V segment lost 4 bases, leaving 10 bases of the junction unmatched. In germline, CDR1 is SGDLS, CDR2 YYNGEE. The CDR3 consists of 17 residues. In DNA, the CDR3 is TGTGCCAGCAGCACTATCCGACTAGCGGGAGATAACAATGAGCAGTTCTTC. Amino acids: CASSTIRLAGDNNEQFF.

The chain uses TRBV29-1 and TRBJ1-1; the D is unclear. This CDR3 contains 12 residues. V was shortened by 4 bases and J by 8 bases, with 14 bases between the two germline ends. Germline V gene lookup returns CDR1 SQVTM and CDR2 ANQGSEA. The CDR3 spells CSVGAGVTEAFF. Written as DNA, the CDR3 is TGCAGCGTTGGGGCCGGGGTCACGGAAGCTTTCTTT.

This clone was seen only once. The chain carries TRBV7-2 and TRBJ2-1; a weak D match, TRBD2 (5 bases). This CDR3 region has 13 residues. Trimming took off 2 bases at V and 8 bases at J, with 10 bases between the two ends. Germline CDR1 and CDR2: SGHTA and FQGNSA. The CDR3 coding sequence is TGTGCCAGCAGCTTAACCCGGAGGTATGAGCAGTTCTTC. Amino acids: CASSLTRRYEQFF.

V and J are TRBV19 and TRBJ2-2; D is ambiguous. Trimming cost V 1 base and J 1 base, with 4 bases left between them. The CDR3 runs to 14 residues. Germline-derived CDR1 and CDR2 are LNHDA and SQIVND (reference sequence). The CDR3 DNA sequence: TGTGCCAGTAGTATAGTCAGGAACACCGGGGAGCTGTTTTTT. This encodes CASSIVRNTGELFF.

The V and J genes are TRBV6-1 and TRBJ2-1; D is unresolved. The V gene's germline CDR1 is MNHNS and CDR2 SASEGT. With 8 bases removed from V and 7 bases from J, the gap between germline ends came to 12 bases. CDR3 size: 12 residues. DNA of the CDR3: TGTGCCAGCCAGAAGCGCCCGAATGAGCAGTTCTTC. Protein sequence: CASQKRPNEQFF.

The V gene is TRBV18, the J gene TRBJ1-1; 7 nucleotides match TRBD1. V was pared by 3 bases and J by 4 bases, with 8 bases of the junction left unmatched. From germline, CDR1 is KGHSH and CDR2 LQKENI. The CDR3 is made up of 15 amino acids. The CDR3 loop reads CASSPIIQGSTEAFF. Here the CDR3 DNA reads TGTGCCAGCTCACCGATAATACAGGGGAGCACTGAAGCTTTCTTT.

J is TRBJ2-3 and V is TRBV5-4; 7 bases are shared with TRBD2. Germline CDR1 and CDR2: SGHNT and YYREEE (reference sequence). This CDR3 is 16 amino acids long. V lost 6 bases and J lost 1; bases outside the gene matches: 11. Here the CDR3 reads CASTLGPAGGTDTQYF. Here the CDR3 DNA reads TGTGCCAGCACCCTGGGGCCGGCGGGAGGCACAGATACGCAGTATTTT.

V usage is TRBV11-2 and J usage is TRBJ2-1; possible D gene TRBD1, 5 bases. Germline V lookup: CDR1 SGHAT, CDR2 FQNNGV. This CDR3 has 16 residues. V was clipped by 7 bases and J by 1 base, with 17 bases between them. The CDR3 DNA follows: TGTGCCAGCACCAGGGTGGGGCTTGAATCCTACAATGAGCAGTTCTTC. Translation: CASTRVGLESYNEQFF.

V is TRBV30 and J is TRBJ2-3, with D perhaps TRBD2 (5 bases). The length of the CDR3 is 14 residues. Trimming removed 4 bases at V and 1 base at J, with 12 bases between. In germline, CDR1 is GTSNPN, CDR2 SVGIG (reference sequence). CDR3 residues: CAWTPSGGTDTQYF. CDR3 nucleotides: TGTGCCTGGACCCCCAGCGGCGGCACAGATACGCAGTATTTT.

This rearrangement joins TRBV28 to TRBJ1-4; maybe TRBD1 (5 bases). With 3 bases removed from V and 8 bases from J, the gap between germline ends came to 10 bases. CDR1 is MDHEN and CDR2 is SYDVKM in the germline V gene. The CDR3 is made up of 13 amino acids. CDR3 bases: TGTGCCAGCAGTTTTGGGGGGACGGAAAAACTGTTTTTT. Its protein is CASSFGGTEKLFF.

The gene calls are TRBV4-2 and TRBJ2-3; 8 bases agree with TRBD2. The CDR3 runs 16 residues. Germline CDR1 and CDR2: LGHNA and YNFKEQ. Trimming at V came to 1 base and at J to 4 bases, leaving 7 bases not matched to a gene. The CDR3 DNA reads as TGTGCCAGCAGCCAAGTAAGGCTAGCGGGTGCAGATACGCAGTATTTT. Translated: CASSQVRLAGADTQYF.

This chain links TRBV5-4 with TRBJ2-1; 7 nucleotides line up with TRBD1. Germline V lookup: CDR1 SGHNT, CDR2 YYREEE (reference sequence). The CDR3 consists of 13 residues. J lost 10 bases, V lost 6 bases, and 10 bases had no gene match. The CDR3 DNA reads TGTGCCAGCACAGAGGGGGCTGTAGAAGAGCAGTTCTTC. It specifies CASTEGAVEEQFF.

The chain recombines TRBV28 with TRBJ1-3; tentative D call: TRBD1 (6 bases). CDR3 length equals 12 residues. Germline assignment: CDR1 MDHEN and CDR2 SYDVKM. V lost 5 bases, J lost 14 bases, and 16 bases lay in between. Here the CDR3 reads CASSPRQELVYF. The CDR3 DNA sequence: TGTGCCAGCAGTCCGCGACAGGAGCTGGTATATTTT.

About this clone: The sample contains more than one DNA sequence encoding this CDR3. The DNA for the CDR3 is TGCGCCAGCAGCTTGGGGGGAGACACCGGGGAGCTGTTTTTT. Amino acid sequence: CASSLGGDTGELFF. The chain combines TRBV5-1 with TRBJ2-2, with D possibly matching TRBD2 (5 bases). Trimming removed 0 bases at V and 3 bases at J, with 6 bases between. Germline V gene sequence: CDR1 SGHRS, CDR2 YFSETQ. The length of the CDR3 is 14 residues.

V usage is TRBV5-1 and J usage is TRBJ2-2; D possibly corresponds to TRBD2 (6 bases). Per germline, CDR1 SGHRS and CDR2 YFSETQ. Trimming left V 2 bases short and J 0 bases short, with 8 bases between. The CDR3 runs to 15 residues. CDR3 in amino acids: CASSLSGANTGELFF. CDR3 DNA sequence: TGCGCCAGCAGCTTATCGGGAGCGAACACCGGGGAGCTGTTTTTT.

V gene TRBV5-5 combines with J gene TRBJ2-7; tentative D call: TRBD2 (5 bases). V gave up 0 bases and J gave up 0 bases, with 22 bases separating them. This CDR3 has 19 residues. The germline V gene has CDR1 SGHKS and CDR2 YYEKEE (reference sequence). The CDR3 DNA reads TGTGCCAGCAGCTTGGCTAAGGACGACTACCGTCAGTACTCCTACGAGCAGTACTTC. Its translation is CASSLAKDDYRQYSYEQYF.

This chain connects TRBV6-1 to TRBJ1-4, with D tentatively TRBD1 (6 bases). Trimming shortened V by 3 bases and J by 10 bases, and 15 bases separated the two germline ends. There are 14 residues in the CDR3. Germline V lookup: CDR1 MNHNS, CDR2 SASEGT. The CDR3 here is CASSEFQGMAKLFF. CDR3 coding DNA: TGTGCCAGCAGTGAGTTCCAGGGGATGGCAAAACTGTTTTTT.

The V gene is TRBV9, the J gene TRBJ2-1; 7 bases match TRBD2. Per germline, CDR1 SGDLS and CDR2 YYNGEE. Trimming cost V 0 bases and J 0 bases; bases outside gene matches: 3. The CDR3 totals 16 residues. The CDR3 spells CASSVGGGISYNEQFF. CDR3 nucleotides: TGTGCCAGCAGCGTAGGGGGGGGGATCTCCTACAATGAGCAGTTCTTC.

The J gene is TRBJ1-5, the V gene TRBV4-2; perhaps TRBD1 as D (5 bases). V lost 4 bases and J lost 6, with 13 bases in between. Germline assignment: CDR1 LGHNA and CDR2 YNFKEQ. The CDR3 loop spans 14 amino acids. CDR3 amino acids: CASSLGKGRQPQHF. The CDR3 DNA reads as TGTGCCAGCAGCCTCGGAAAGGGGCGTCAGCCCCAGCATTTT.

The CDR3 DNA reads as TGTGCCAGTAGTCCACTCCTGGGGGCCTTGACTGAAGCTTTCTTT. It yields the protein CASSPLLGALTEAFF. The chain combines TRBV19 with TRBJ1-1, with D possibly TRBD1 on 6 matching bases. V was pared by 5 bases and J by 5 bases, with 18 bases between. Germline loops: CDR1 LNHDA, CDR2 SQIVND (reference sequence). The CDR3 has 15 residues.

The chain employs TRBV7-9 and TRBJ1-4; TRBD1 agrees at 8 bases. The CDR3 is 14 amino acids. Germline V CDR1 and CDR2: SEHNR, FQNEAQ (reference sequence). V was clipped by 6 bases and J by 8 bases; unmatched bases: 8. The CDR3 region is CASRMQGADEKLFF. DNA for the CDR3: TGTGCCAGCAGAATGCAGGGGGCAGACGAAAAACTGTTTTTT.

The chain links TRBV28 to TRBJ1-2; D remains ambiguous. The CDR3 covers 11 residues. Trimming cost V 5 bases and J 4 bases, with 5 bases left between them. Germline V gene lookup returns CDR1 MDHEN and CDR2 SYDVKM. CDR3 amino acids: CASSIRYGYTF. CDR3 bases: TGTGCCAGCAGTATCCGCTATGGCTACACCTTC.

The chain recombines TRBV5-1 with TRBJ2-6, with 9 bases lining up with TRBD1. The CDR3 spans 20 residues. Per germline, CDR1 SGHRS and CDR2 YFSETQ. Trimming cost V 2 bases and J 0 bases; bases outside gene matches: 12. CDR3: CASSFARFGQGISGANVLTF. Here the CDR3 DNA reads TGCGCCAGCAGCTTCGCCCGATTCGGACAGGGGATCTCTGGGGCCAACGTCCTGACTTTC.

This chain joins TRBV15 and TRBJ2-7; TRBD2 might be the D (6 bases). This CDR3 is 17 amino acids long. Trimming shortened V by 3 bases and J by 2 bases, and 20 bases separated the two germline ends. Per the germline V gene, CDR1 is LNHNV and CDR2 is YYDKDF (reference sequence). The CDR3 spells CATSRESLAHLTYEQYF. CDR3 bases: TGTGCCACCAGCAGGGAATCTCTAGCGCATTTGACCTACGAGCAGTACTTC.

Only a few counts were recorded for this clone. V gene TRBV19 combines with J gene TRBJ1-2; TRBD1 agrees at 7 bases. The trim removed 5 bases at V and 3 bases at J, leaving 6 bases unmatched. The CDR3 covers 14 residues. Germline V gives CDR1 LNHDA, CDR2 SQIVND (reference sequence). CDR3 region: CASSFGQAYYGYTF. In DNA, the CDR3 is TGTGCCAGTAGTTTCGGACAGGCCTACTATGGCTACACCTTC.